Frequency places the clone carrying this TCR beta chain as medium-sized. Antigen unknown. This record belongs to a study of CXCR3-negative and CXCR3-positive naive CD8 T cells. The study's findings and limits: The study found CXCR3 expression partially decreased after cryopreservation and ran most assays on fresh PBMCs. Both naive subsets, CXCR3-negative and CXCR3-positive, displayed similar TRBV-TRBJ usage, unlike memory cells. Researchers report that CXCR3-positive naive cells carry more hydrophobic TRB CDR3s than CXCR3-negative naive cells.

Each TRB cDNA library was prepared by 5' RACE (with UMI labels). TCRdb re-called the 5' RACE reads and shows each CDR3 protein once, DNA omitted. The sample includes some 7,400 distinct CDR3 sequences. CD45RO-CCR7+CD27+CD95- characterized naive CD8+ T cells. The CDR3 runs to 12 residues. Germline lookup yields CDR1 SQVTM and CDR2 ANQGSEA. V gene TRBV29-1 combines with J gene TRBJ2-7; TCRdb lists TRBD2, though no DNA is available to test this call. This receptor was taken from a human donor in good health. Some clones in this sample may be carry-over from other donors' samples. The sample consisted of naive CXCR3- CD8+ T cells from blood. Stated subset: CD45RO-CCR7+CD27+CD95- naive CD8+ T cells lacking CXCR3 (TNR3-). CDR3 sequence reads: CSVRGAFDEQYF.